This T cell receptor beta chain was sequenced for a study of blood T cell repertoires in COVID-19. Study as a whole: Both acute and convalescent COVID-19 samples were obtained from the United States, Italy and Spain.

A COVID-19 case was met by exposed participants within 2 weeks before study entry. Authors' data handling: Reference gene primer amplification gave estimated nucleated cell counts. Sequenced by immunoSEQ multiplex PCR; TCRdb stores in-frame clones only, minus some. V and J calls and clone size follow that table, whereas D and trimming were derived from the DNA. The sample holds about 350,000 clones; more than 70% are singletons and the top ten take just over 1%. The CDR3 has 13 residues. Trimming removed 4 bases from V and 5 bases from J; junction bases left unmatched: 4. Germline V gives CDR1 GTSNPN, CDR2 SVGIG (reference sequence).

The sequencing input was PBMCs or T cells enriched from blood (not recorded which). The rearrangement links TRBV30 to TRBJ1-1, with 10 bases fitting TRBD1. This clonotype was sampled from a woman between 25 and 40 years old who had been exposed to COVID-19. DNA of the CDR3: TGTGCCTGGACCCGGACAGGGGGTACTGAAGCTTTCTTT. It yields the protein CAWTRTGGTEAFF.